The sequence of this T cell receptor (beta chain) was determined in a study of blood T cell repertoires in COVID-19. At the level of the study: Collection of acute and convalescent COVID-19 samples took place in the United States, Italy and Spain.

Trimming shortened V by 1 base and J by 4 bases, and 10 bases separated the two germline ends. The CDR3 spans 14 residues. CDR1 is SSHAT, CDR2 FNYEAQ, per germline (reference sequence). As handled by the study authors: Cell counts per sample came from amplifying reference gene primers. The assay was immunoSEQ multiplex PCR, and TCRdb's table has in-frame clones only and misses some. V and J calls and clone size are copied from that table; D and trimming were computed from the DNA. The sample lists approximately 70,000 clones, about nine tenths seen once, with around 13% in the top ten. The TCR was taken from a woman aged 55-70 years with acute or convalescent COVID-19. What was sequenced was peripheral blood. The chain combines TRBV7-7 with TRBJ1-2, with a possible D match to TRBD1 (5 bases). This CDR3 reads CASSLGGGPYGYTF. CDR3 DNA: TGTGCCAGCAGCTTAGGGGGCGGTCCCTATGGCTACACCTTC.